Shown below are 6 T cell receptor beta chains from a single sample sequenced in a study of T cell responses to AZD1222 COVID-19 vaccine. Some clones are missing from TCRdb's copy, which holds only in-frame ones; the method was immunoSEQ multiplex PCR. The sample shows fewer than 150,000 clones, 65% to 90% of them seen only once. Sequenced here: peripheral blood, sampled on day 0 of AZD1222 vaccination. Source of these receptors: an adult in good health.

The chain joins TRBV4-3 to TRBJ1-6; 7 bases map to TRBD1. CDR1 and CDR2 from the germline V gene are LGHNA and YSLEER. The CDR3 contains 15 residues. Germline trimming cut 8 bases from V and 7 bases from J; bases unmatched to any gene: 11. The CDR3 DNA reads as TGCGCCAGCCCTCCACCCGGGACAGACAATTCACCCCTCCACTTT. It encodes CASPPPGTDNSPLHF.

This clone was counted a few times. The chain recombines TRBV12-3 or TRBV12-4 with TRBJ2-7, with 9 bases aligning to TRBD2. CDR3 length equals 13 residues. V was clipped by 5 bases and J by 5 bases; unmatched bases: 4. The CDR3 DNA reads as TGTGCCAGCAGTCCAGCGGGGGGCCACGAGCAGTACTTC. The encoded protein is CASSPAGGHEQYF.

This clone has a handful of counts. J is TRBJ2-2 and V is TRBV7-2, with D perhaps matching TRBD2 (6 bases). Germline V gene sequence: CDR1 SGHTA, CDR2 FQGNSA. The CDR3 loop spans 16 amino acids. Between the trimmed V and J ends, which lost 4 bases and 0 bases, there was a span of 12 bases. CDR3 sequence: CASSYPTSSNTGELFF. CDR3 nucleotide sequence: TGTGCCAGCAGCTACCCAACTAGCTCGAACACCGGGGAGCTGTTTTTT. The full variable domain, its missing parts supplied by reference TRBV7-2 and TRBJ2-2, is GAGVSQSPSNKVTEKGKDVELRCDPISGHTALYWYRQSLGQGLEFLIYFQGNSAPDKSGLPSDRFSAERTGGSVSTLTIQRTQQEDSAVYLCASSYPTSSNTGELFFGEGSRLTVL.

This clone was seen a single time. This sequence joins TRBV6-5 and TRBJ1-3; no firm D call. Germline assignment: CDR1 MNHEY and CDR2 SVGAGI. Trimming cost V 0 bases and J 4 bases, with 7 bases left between them. The CDR3 has 14 residues. The CDR3 DNA follows: TGTGCCAGCAGTTACTCTAAGCCCGGAAACACCATATATTTT. Residues: CASSYSKPGNTIYF.

The chain links TRBV5-6 to TRBJ1-1; D not certain. The CDR3 sequence is 14 residues long. The ends were cut back, 0 bases at V and 8 bases at J, with 14 bases in the middle. CDR1 is SGHDT, CDR2 YYEEEE, per germline. DNA of the CDR3: TGTGCCAGCAGCTTGGTGGTAGATACAAGAGAAGCTTTCTTT. Amino acid sequence: CASSLVVDTREAFF.

V is TRBV18 and J is TRBJ2-7; 11 bases match TRBD2. V lost 3 bases to trimming and J lost 3 bases; unmatched junction nucleotides: 4. CDR1 and CDR2 from the germline V gene are KGHSH and LQKENI. This CDR3 has 15 residues. This CDR3 reads CASSPSGTSGYEQYF. The CDR3, as DNA: TGTGCCAGCTCACCCTCCGGGACTAGCGGCTACGAGCAGTACTTC. Complete variable domain (other parts from reference TRBV18 and TRBJ2-7): NAGVMQNPRHLVRRRGQEARLRCSPMKGHSHVYWYRQLPEEGLKFMVYLQKENIIDESGMPKERFSAEFPKEGPSILRIQQVVRGDSAAYFCASSPSGTSGYEQYFGPGTRLTVT.